The clone carrying this T cell receptor beta chain was counted a few times. The antigen is unknown. Unique molecular identifiers were attached to individual cDNA molecules. Each CDR3 protein gets one entry after TCRdb re-called the 5' RACE reads with MiXCR. Here the sample spans about 36,000 distinct CDR3 sequences, 3.9% being singletons. There are 14 residues in the CDR3. Trimming removed 8 bases at V and 3 bases at J, with 16 bases between. Per the germline V gene, CDR1 is SQVTM and CDR2 is ANQGSEA. This sample was taken from a study of early T cells in non-severe SARS-CoV-2 infection. At the level of the study: Chains were not paired, and sequencing was done on bulk RNA from unsorted whole blood. Study-level findings and limits: VDJdb-based annotation leaned toward anti-spike CD8 responses and missed private and CD4 specificities.

This TCR came from an adult who was a healthcare worker with PCR-confirmed SARS-CoV-2 infection or an uninfected control (not recorded which). The V gene is TRBV29-1, the J gene TRBJ2-2; no clear D gene. The sequenced sample was whole blood. The CDR3 loop reads CSPCRGPDTGELFF. The CDR3 bases are TGCAGCCCTTGCCGAGGACCCGACACCGGGGAGCTGTTTTTT.